This is a list of T cell receptor beta chains from one sample in a study of cytomegalovirus exposure and HLA in healthy donors. Clones were read by immunoSEQ multiplex PCR, and TCRdb kept only the in-frame ones, dropping some. The data show fewer than 180,000 clones, 60% to 85% seen once. The sequencing input was PBMCs. Receptors were obtained from a man in his fifties or sixties in good health and CMV-seropositive. CDR3s include the opening cysteine and the closing phenylalanine or tryptophan. Fields, in order: CDR3 protein, CDR3 DNA, D gene, J gene, clone size, V gene, CDR3 length. D genes are given only for firm matches. Size is omitted from some rows. Given values are once, few, many or a class for expanded clones.

cdr3_aa: CASRYPRTGFDEQYF
cdr3_nt: TGTGCCAGCAGGTACCCCCGGACAGGGTTCGACGAGCAGTACTTC
d_call: TRBD1
j_call: TRBJ2-7
clone_size: .
v_call: TRBV6-1
cdr3_length: 15

cdr3_aa: CASSLAQGGVVAYEQYF
cdr3_nt: TGTGCCAGCAGCTTAGCGCAGGGCGGTGTTGTAGCCTACGAGCAGTACTTC
d_call: .
j_call: TRBJ2-7
clone_size: few
v_call: TRBV7-3
cdr3_length: 17

cdr3_aa: CASGRQGQETQYF
cdr3_nt: TGTGCCAGCGGTAGACAGGGACAGGAGACCCAGTACTTC
d_call: TRBD1
j_call: TRBJ2-5
clone_size: .
v_call: TRBV2
cdr3_length: 13

cdr3_aa: CASREATGYYTDTQYF
cdr3_nt: TGTGCCAGCAGGGAAGCGACAGGATACTACACAGATACGCAGTATTTT
d_call: .
j_call: TRBJ2-3
clone_size: .
v_call: TRBV2
cdr3_length: 16

cdr3_aa: CASSPAGGLDTQYF
cdr3_nt: TGTGCCAGCAGCCCAGCGGGAGGGCTCGATACGCAGTATTTT
d_call: TRBD2
j_call: TRBJ2-3
clone_size: once
v_call: TRBV13
cdr3_length: 14

cdr3_aa: CASSWDFNTQYF
cdr3_nt: TGCGCCAGCAGTTGGGACTTTAATACGCAGTATTTT
d_call: .
j_call: TRBJ2-3
clone_size: once
v_call: TRBV5-1
cdr3_length: 12

cdr3_aa: CASSIGMGTGMNTEAFF
cdr3_nt: TGTGCCAGTAGTATAGGTATGGGGACAGGGATGAACACTGAAGCTTTCTTT
d_call: TRBD1
j_call: TRBJ1-1
clone_size: .
v_call: TRBV19
cdr3_length: 17

cdr3_aa: CASSRGGVEQYF
cdr3_nt: TGTGCCAGCAGCCGGGGAGGGGTAGAGCAGTACTTC
d_call: TRBD2
j_call: TRBJ2-7
clone_size: .
v_call: TRBV7-9
cdr3_length: 12

cdr3_aa: CASSPPGGAENYGYTF
cdr3_nt: TGTGCCAGCTCACCACCGGGAGGGGCAGAGAACTATGGCTACACCTTC
d_call: .
j_call: TRBJ1-2
clone_size: .
v_call: TRBV18
cdr3_length: 16

cdr3_aa: CASESTGAPYEQYF
cdr3_nt: TGTGCCAGCGAATCGACTGGGGCCCCCTACGAGCAGTACTTC
d_call: .
j_call: TRBJ2-7
clone_size: .
v_call: TRBV28
cdr3_length: 14

cdr3_aa: CAISESAGSRETQYF
cdr3_nt: TGTGCCATCAGTGAGTCTGCGGGGTCTAGAGAGACCCAGTACTTC
d_call: .
j_call: TRBJ2-5
clone_size: .
v_call: TRBV10-3
cdr3_length: 15

cdr3_aa: CASSLGTGGETQYF
cdr3_nt: TGTGCCAGCAGCCTGGGGACAGGGGGAGAGACCCAGTACTTC
d_call: TRBD1
j_call: TRBJ2-5
clone_size: .
v_call: TRBV7-9
cdr3_length: 14